This TCR beta chain is drawn from a study of graft-versus-host responses after intestinal transplantation. Remarks on this clone: Its antigen is still unknown.

V shed 6 bases, J shed 0 bases, and the junction held 5 bases outside the gene matches. The CDR3 is 14 amino acids. Germline V lookup: CDR1 SGHDT, CDR2 YYEEEE. Assay used: immunoSEQ multiplex PCR; TCRdb lists only in-frame clones, some missing. The sample records 100,000 to 120,000 clones, roughly 93% being singletons. The clonotype originates from a human donor who received an intestinal transplant. The rearrangement uses TRBV5-6 and TRBJ1-1, with 7 bases identical to TRBD1. Sequencing used unstimulated CD8+ T cells sorted from spleen or lymph node cells, obtained before intestinal transplant. The CDR3 protein is CASTEGALNTEAFF. The CDR3 DNA is TGTGCCAGCACCGAGGGGGCCTTGAACACTGAAGCTTTCTTT.